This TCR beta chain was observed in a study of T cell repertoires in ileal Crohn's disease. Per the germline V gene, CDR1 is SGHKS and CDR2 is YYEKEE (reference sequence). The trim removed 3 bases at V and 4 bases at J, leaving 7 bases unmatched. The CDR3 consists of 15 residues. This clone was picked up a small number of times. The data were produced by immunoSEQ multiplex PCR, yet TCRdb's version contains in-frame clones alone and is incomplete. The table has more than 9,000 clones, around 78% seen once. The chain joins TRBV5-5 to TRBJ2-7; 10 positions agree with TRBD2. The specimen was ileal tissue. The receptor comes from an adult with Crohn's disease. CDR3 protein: CASSSLAGEGYEQYF. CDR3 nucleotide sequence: TGTGCCAGCAGCTCCCTAGCGGGAGAGGGGTACGAGCAGTACTTC.